This T cell receptor (beta chain) was captured by sequencing in a study of shared clonotypes between healthy human individuals. TCRdb's table, derived via immunoSEQ multiplex PCR, lists solely in-frame clones and lacks some. Seen here are 600,000 or so clones, roughly 96% observed once, and the top ten hold approximately 0.11%. The germline gives CDR1 MDHEN, CDR2 SYDVKM. The CDR3 has 17 amino acids. Trimming shortened V by 3 bases and J by 1 base, and 16 bases separated the two germline ends. Terminally differentiated effector memory CD45RA+ cells were left out of the naive CD8 fraction, which was CD45RO-negative and positively selected for CCR7.

This sequence was found in a woman in her thirties in good health. Sequencing was performed on naive CD8+ T cells sorted from blood. The chain carries TRBV28 and TRBJ1-5, with D possibly matching TRBD1 (5 bases). The CDR3 DNA sequence: TGTGCCAGCAGTTTCCCCACCGGGACGGCGAGCAATCAGCCCCAGCATTTT. Translation: CASSFPTGTASNQPQHF.